The present T cell receptor beta chain was sequenced within a study of blood T cell repertoires in COVID-19. The overall study: The origin of the acute and convalescent COVID-19 samples was the United States, Italy and Spain.

Under the authors' procedure: How many nucleated cells were present was estimated from reference gene primer amplification. Data came from immunoSEQ multiplex PCR; TCRdb stores just in-frame clones and leaves some out. V and J calls and clone size are copied from that table; D and trimming were computed from the DNA. The sample lists 88,000 or so clones, 65% to 90% seen once, with less than 9% in the top ten. This TCR was recovered from a man aged 55-75 years with acute or convalescent COVID-19. The specimen sequenced was peripheral blood.

CDR3 amino acids: CASSLGQTTGELFF. The CDR3 DNA reads as TGCGCCAGCAGCCTGGGACAGACCACCGGGGAGCTGTTTTTT. The chain links TRBV5-1 to TRBJ2-2, with 7 nucleotides matching TRBD1. The junction had 4 bases not matched to a gene; V was cut back by 4 bases and J by 4 bases. The CDR3 extends over 14 amino acids. CDR1 and CDR2 (germline): SGHRS, YFSETQ.